The T cell receptor beta chain under discussion was sequenced for a study of shared clonotypes between healthy human individuals. Findings and caveats of the study: A handful of donors had about 5.1% of their naive CD4 clonotypes in common.

Concerning this clone itself: Its antigen is as yet unknown.

As defined, naive CD8 cells were CD45RO-negative and positively selected for CCR7, with terminally differentiated effector memory CD45RA+ cells excluded. Donors were Caucasian adults residing in Nashville, Tennessee, USA. DNA at roughly 0.2 ug, roughly 27,000 T cell genomes, went into sorted-subset replicate PCRs. Original handling: ImmunoSEQ supplied junction-only sequences lacking quality scores, so filtering was different. Assay used: immunoSEQ multiplex PCR; TCRdb lists only in-frame clones, some missing. V and J calls and clone size are as listed in that table; D and trimming were resolved from the DNA. This table has around 1.9 million clones, under 95% appearing once. The source is a man aged 18 to 35 in good health. Some clones in this sample may be carry-over from other donors' samples. Sequenced sample: naive CD8+ T cells from PBMCs.

In DNA, the CDR3 is TGTGCCAGCAGTTCGGGGGGACGCAATGAGCAGTTCTTC. This gives the protein CASSSGGRNEQFF. J is TRBJ2-1 and V is TRBV27; 7 positions agree with TRBD2. The germline V gene encodes CDR1 MNHEY and CDR2 SMNVEV (reference sequence). Unmatched junction bases numbered 3, after V lost 4 bases and J lost 6 bases. The CDR3 spans 13 residues.